This T cell receptor beta chain originates from a study of graft-versus-host responses after intestinal transplantation. The wider study: Transplant types were multivisceral, liver-intestinal, or isolated intestinal. Every transplant recipient was induced with anti-thymocyte globulin, then maintained on tacrolimus and steroids for roughly 3 years.

General study results and limits: Researchers found GvH clones in recipient marrow, and some showed up first in ileum or blood.

A word on this clone: Its antigen is unknown.

In germline, CDR1 is MDHEN, CDR2 SYDVKM. CDR3 length: 14 amino acids. V lost 2 bases and J 2 bases, leaving 9 bases between the germline ends. Libraries were prepared by immunoSEQ multiplex PCR; TCRdb keeps only in-frame clonotypes and omits some of them. Here the sample spans over 75,000 clones, 92% being singletons. Sequences were derived from unstimulated CD8+ T cells sorted from spleen or lymph node cells, sampled before transplant. The V gene is TRBV28, the J gene TRBJ1-2, with D possibly matching TRBD1 (5 bases). The clonotype originates from a human donor who was the organ donor for an intestinal transplant. The CDR3 sequence: CASSLQGTNYGYTF. The CDR3 DNA is TGTGCCAGCAGTTTACAGGGAACCAACTATGGCTACACCTTC.